This T cell receptor beta chain emerged from a study of T cell responses to AZD1222 COVID-19 vaccine. The study, taken as a whole, reports: Vaccination with two AZD1222 doses was followed by a rise in Spike-specific TCR breadth and depth.

With respect to this clone: What it binds is unknown.

The data were produced by immunoSEQ multiplex PCR, yet TCRdb's version contains in-frame clones alone and is incomplete. The table lists about 160,000 clones, more than 75% of them singletons, with more than 4% in the top ten. The sample in question was peripheral blood, obtained 28 days after the second AZD1222 dose. The TCR originated in an adult who received the AZD1222 COVID-19 vaccine.

The CDR3 DNA reads TGTGCCAGCAGCCAAGGCCTAACCCCAGTCTCTGAAGCTTTCTTT. Amino acid sequence: CASSQGLTPVSEAFF. The chain joins TRBV3-1 (or the pseudogene TRBV3-2) to TRBJ1-1; unclear D gene. The V end lost 1 base, the J end lost 6 bases, and 15 bases lay between the germline ends. The CDR3 has 15 residues. CDR1 and CDR2 from the germline V gene are LGHDT and YNNKEL (reference sequence).